Listed below are T cell receptor beta chains from one sample, sequenced in a study of blood T cell repertoires in COVID-19. Using immunoSEQ multiplex PCR, the repertoire was profiled, and TCRdb retains in-frame clones only, with some absent. The table shows a few hundred thousand clones, with approximately 82% occurring only once. Specimen: peripheral blood. The receptor source for this set is an elderly woman with acute or convalescent COVID-19. Each CDR3 is given with its conserved first and last residue. D genes are given only for firm matches. Part of the rows lack a size; the others show once, few, many or a class for expanded clones.

clone_size: -; cdr3_length: 17; v_call: TRBV7-9; j_call: TRBJ1-5; d_call: -; cdr3_aa: CASSLGSPGFSGQPQHF; cdr3_nt: TGTGCCAGCAGCTTAGGGTCGCCGGGGTTCTCAGGCCAGCCCCAGCATTTT
clone_size: -; cdr3_length: 15; v_call: TRBV11-1; j_call: TRBJ2-7; d_call: TRBD1; cdr3_aa: CASSLSLRGRSEQYF; cdr3_nt: TGTGCCAGCAGCCTCTCACTGAGGGGGCGGTCCGAGCAGTACTTC
clone_size: -; cdr3_length: 18; v_call: TRBV5-6; j_call: TRBJ2-1; d_call: TRBD2; cdr3_aa: CASSLVSSGGRAYNEQFF; cdr3_nt: TGTGCCAGCAGCTTGGTGTCTAGCGGGGGGCGGGCCTACAATGAGCAGTTCTTC
clone_size: -; cdr3_length: 14; v_call: TRBV7-2; j_call: TRBJ1-2; d_call: TRBD1; cdr3_aa: CASSPGQGYGGYTF; cdr3_nt: TGTGCCAGCAGCCCCGGACAGGGGTACGGTGGCTACACCTTC
clone_size: -; cdr3_length: 15; v_call: TRBV25-1; j_call: TRBJ2-5; d_call: TRBD2; cdr3_aa: CASSERTSGEETQYF; cdr3_nt: TGTGCCAGCAGTGAAAGGACTAGCGGGGAGGAGACCCAGTACTTC
clone_size: -; cdr3_length: 17; v_call: TRBV7-9; j_call: TRBJ2-6; d_call: TRBD1; cdr3_aa: CASSLGTGSSGANVLTF; cdr3_nt: TGTGCCAGCAGCCTCGGGACAGGGAGCTCTGGGGCCAACGTCCTGACTTTC
clone_size: -; cdr3_length: 15; v_call: TRBV5-1; j_call: TRBJ2-5; d_call: -; cdr3_aa: CASSPAVGQQETQYF; cdr3_nt: TGCGCCAGCAGCCCGGCGGTCGGCCAGCAAGAGACCCAGTACTTC
clone_size: -; cdr3_length: 14; v_call: TRBV6-2/TRBV6-3; j_call: TRBJ1-1; d_call: -; cdr3_aa: CASSRRGPIEEAFF; cdr3_nt: TGTGCCAGCAGCCGCAGGGGACCAATTGAGGAGGCTTTCTTT
clone_size: -; cdr3_length: 13; v_call: TRBV28; j_call: TRBJ2-7; d_call: TRBD2; cdr3_aa: CASSTPGGSEQYF; cdr3_nt: TGTGCCAGCAGTACCCCGGGGGGGTCCGAGCAGTACTTC
clone_size: -; cdr3_length: 16; v_call: TRBV19; j_call: TRBJ1-6; d_call: TRBD1; cdr3_aa: CASSERTGGGNSPLHF; cdr3_nt: TGTGCCAGTAGTGAGCGGACAGGGGGCGGGAATTCACCCCTCCACTTT
clone_size: -; cdr3_length: 11; v_call: TRBV19; j_call: TRBJ1-1; d_call: TRBD1; cdr3_aa: CASQTGYDAFF; cdr3_nt: TGTGCCAGCCAGACAGGGTACGATGCTTTCTTT
clone_size: once; cdr3_length: 15; v_call: TRBV25-1; j_call: TRBJ1-1; d_call: -; cdr3_aa: CASSEYGAGNTEAFF; cdr3_nt: TGTGCCAGCAGTGAATATGGGGCTGGGAACACTGAAGCTTTCTTT
clone_size: -; cdr3_length: 14; v_call: TRBV20-1; j_call: TRBJ1-2; d_call: TRBD1; cdr3_aa: CSASSRQGGYGYTF; cdr3_nt: TGCAGTGCGAGTTCTCGACAGGGCGGATATGGCTACACCTTC
clone_size: -; cdr3_length: 14; v_call: TRBV27; j_call: TRBJ2-1; d_call: -; cdr3_aa: CASGPDSSYNEQFF; cdr3_nt: TGTGCCTCCGGACCGGACAGCTCCTACAATGAGCAGTTCTTC
clone_size: -; cdr3_length: 15; v_call: TRBV2; j_call: TRBJ1-4; d_call: -; cdr3_aa: CASSEQGRTNEKLFF; cdr3_nt: TGTGCCAGCAGTGAACAGGGTCGAACTAATGAAAAACTGTTTTTT
clone_size: -; cdr3_length: 12; v_call: TRBV19; j_call: TRBJ1-1; d_call: -; cdr3_aa: CASGQFMTEAFF; cdr3_nt: TGTGCCAGCGGACAGTTTATGACTGAAGCTTTCTTT
clone_size: -; cdr3_length: 14; v_call: TRBV15; j_call: TRBJ2-7; d_call: TRBD1; cdr3_aa: CATSAPGQSYEQYF; cdr3_nt: TGTGCCACCAGCGCTCCGGGACAGTCATACGAGCAGTACTTC
clone_size: -; cdr3_length: 16; v_call: TRBV9; j_call: TRBJ1-4; d_call: TRBD1; cdr3_aa: CASSPTGVVANEKLFF; cdr3_nt: TGTGCCAGCAGCCCGACAGGGGTTGTAGCTAATGAAAAACTGTTTTTT
clone_size: -; cdr3_length: 16; v_call: TRBV4-2; j_call: TRBJ1-2; d_call: TRBD1; cdr3_aa: CASSPTSGQGVVSYTF; cdr3_nt: TGTGCCAGCAGCCCCACGTCCGGACAGGGGGTGGTTTCTTACACCTTC
clone_size: -; cdr3_length: 15; v_call: TRBV6-1; j_call: TRBJ1-5; d_call: TRBD1; cdr3_aa: CASSDQGARNQPQHF; cdr3_nt: TGTGCCAGCAGTGATCAGGGGGCGCGCAATCAGCCCCAGCATTTT
clone_size: -; cdr3_length: 15; v_call: TRBV10-3; j_call: TRBJ2-6; d_call: TRBD1; cdr3_aa: CAISPDRGRANVLTF; cdr3_nt: TGTGCCATCAGCCCCGACAGGGGCAGGGCCAACGTCCTGACTTTC
clone_size: -; cdr3_length: 15; v_call: TRBV28; j_call: TRBJ2-7; d_call: -; cdr3_aa: CASSPAGAVSYEQYF; cdr3_nt: TGTGCCAGCTCCCCGGCGGGGGCCGTCTCCTACGAGCAGTACTTC
clone_size: -; cdr3_length: 14; v_call: TRBV7-2; j_call: TRBJ1-5; d_call: -; cdr3_aa: CASSLGATGQPQHF; cdr3_nt: TGTGCCAGCAGCTTGGGGGCTACGGGGCAGCCCCAGCATTTT
clone_size: -; cdr3_length: 13; v_call: TRBV5-1; j_call: TRBJ2-3; d_call: -; cdr3_aa: CASSSTTTDTQYF; cdr3_nt: TGCGCCAGCAGCTCGACTACCACAGATACGCAGTATTTT
clone_size: -; cdr3_length: 15; v_call: TRBV2; j_call: TRBJ2-1; d_call: TRBD2; cdr3_aa: CASSESGGIYNEQFF; cdr3_nt: TGTGCCAGCAGTGAAAGCGGGGGGATCTACAATGAGCAGTTCTTC
clone_size: -; cdr3_length: 16; v_call: TRBV3-1/TRBV3-2; j_call: TRBJ1-2; d_call: TRBD1; cdr3_aa: CASSQGQGGLNYGYTF; cdr3_nt: TGTGCCAGCAGCCAAGGACAGGGGGGATTAAACTATGGCTACACCTTC
clone_size: -; cdr3_length: 16; v_call: TRBV27; j_call: TRBJ1-5; d_call: -; cdr3_aa: CASSLVSPRGNQPQHF; cdr3_nt: TGTGCCAGCAGTTTGGTGAGTCCCAGGGGCAATCAGCCCCAGCATTTT
clone_size: once; cdr3_length: 14; v_call: TRBV3-1/TRBV3-2; j_call: TRBJ1-6; d_call: -; cdr3_aa: CASSQEGGAGPLHF; cdr3_nt: TGTGCCAGCAGCCAAGAGGGGGGGGCGGGGCCCCTCCACTTT
clone_size: -; cdr3_length: 15; v_call: TRBV5-1; j_call: TRBJ1-2; d_call: TRBD1; cdr3_aa: CASSLEGGPRDGYTF; cdr3_nt: TGCGCCAGCAGCTTGGAAGGGGGCCCTAGGGATGGCTACACCTTC